Listed below are T cell receptor beta chains from one sample, sequenced in a study of tumor-infiltrating lymphocytes in localized non-small cell lung cancer. Sequenced by immunoSEQ multiplex PCR; TCRdb stores in-frame clones only, minus some. Of 12,000 or so clones in the sample, 80% to 85% were seen once. The sample consisted of lung tumor tissue. These receptors were taken from a human donor with non-small cell lung cancer. CDR3s include the opening cysteine and the closing phenylalanine or tryptophan. The D gene is left open where the match is weak. Where a row states a size, it is once, few, many or the class of an expanded clone; other rows omit it.

CDR3nt	CDR3aa	j_gene	d_gene	v_gene	abundance
TGTGCCAGCTCCGGGCTAGCGGGAGTTCCAGATACGCAGTATTTT	CASSGLAGVPDTQYF	TRBJ2-3	TRBD2	TRBV13	.
TGTGCCAGCAGCGTCAGACAGGGAGGCACTGAAGCTTTCTTT	CASSVRQGGTEAFF	TRBJ1-1	TRBD1	TRBV7-8	few
TGTGCCAGCAGTCCTTGGGCAGGGTACGAGCAGTACTTC	CASSPWAGYEQYF	TRBJ2-7	.	TRBV28	.
TGTGCCACCTCTAATCATACTGAAGCTTTCTTT	CATSNHTEAFF	TRBJ1-1	.	TRBV7-9	.
TGTGCCAGCAGCTTGGAAGGCTATTCACCCCTCCACTTT	CASSLEGYSPLHF	TRBJ1-6	.	TRBV5-5	.
TGTGCCAGCAGCACTAGCGGGACGAATGAGCAGTTCTTC	CASSTSGTNEQFF	TRBJ2-1	TRBD2	TRBV6-4	.
TGTGCCAGCAGCACCCACTGGCTAGCGGGAGGGGAAGAGACCCAGTACTTC	CASSTHWLAGGEETQYF	TRBJ2-5	TRBD2	TRBV11-2	.
TGTGCCAGCATAATAACGGGACAGTTCGGAGAGACCCAGTACTTC	CASIITGQFGETQYF	TRBJ2-5	TRBD1	TRBV6-6	.
TGTGCCAGCAGCTACCTAGGCGGAGGCAATCAGCCCCAGCATTTT	CASSYLGGGNQPQHF	TRBJ1-5	.	TRBV7-2	.
TGTGCCAGTAGTCCCGCAGGGTCCTCACTATCTGGGGCCAACGTCCTGACTTTC	CASSPAGSSLSGANVLTF	TRBJ2-6	.	TRBV19	.
TGCGCCAGCAGCTTGGCGGGGAGTGGAAACACCATATATTTT	CASSLAGSGNTIYF	TRBJ1-3	.	TRBV5-1	.
TGTGCCAGCAGAGCTATTTCACAGGCAGCTGAAGCTTTCTTT	CASRAISQAAEAFF	TRBJ1-1	.	TRBV7-9	.
TGTGCCAGCAGCTTAGATTTAGCGGGAGCCTCCATCGGGGAGCTGTTTTTT	CASSLDLAGASIGELFF	TRBJ2-2	TRBD2	TRBV7-2	.
TGCGCCAGCAGCCAAGGCGTGGACGGCTCCTACGAGCAGTACTTC	CASSQGVDGSYEQYF	TRBJ2-7	.	TRBV4-3	.
TGTGCCAGCAGTAGGGGCGTTTCGAACACTGAAGCTTTCTTT	CASSRGVSNTEAFF	TRBJ1-1	.	TRBV27	few
TGTGCCAGCAGCCCCCGCCGGGGTAGCGGGGCCCGGGAGCAGTTCTTC	CASSPRRGSGAREQFF	TRBJ2-1	TRBD2	TRBV7-2	.
TGTGCCTGGAGTACGGACGGAGGCAATGAGCAGTTCTTC	CAWSTDGGNEQFF	TRBJ2-1	.	TRBV30	medium-sized
TGCGCCAGCCTAAGGGACAGGGGGATAACTGAAGCTTTCTTT	CASLRDRGITEAFF	TRBJ1-1	TRBD1	TRBV10-1	.
TGTGCCAGCAGCAATTGGATCCAGCCCCAGCATTTT	CASSNWIQPQHF	TRBJ1-5	.	TRBV6-1	.
TGTGCCAGCAGTGAGACTCCCTGGGGGGAGACCCAGTACTTC	CASSETPWGETQYF	TRBJ2-5	.	TRBV2	.
TGTGCCAGCAGTTTAGAAGGCAGGGGAAATGAAAAACTGTTTTTT	CASSLEGRGNEKLFF	TRBJ1-4	.	TRBV27	.
TGTGCCAGCAGCTCCAGGGTAGATACGCAGTATTTT	CASSSRVDTQYF	TRBJ2-3	.	TRBV5-4	.
TGTGCCGGCAGTGAAGGACCATTCGGGGAGCAGTACTTC	CAGSEGPFGEQYF	TRBJ2-7	.	TRBV2	.
TGTGCCAGCAGCTCCGCCCATCGGTACACCGGGGAGCTGTTTTTT	CASSSAHRYTGELFF	TRBJ2-2	.	TRBV7-6	.
TGTGCCAGTAGTATAGATGGGGCCCCCTACAATGAGCAGTTCTTC	CASSIDGAPYNEQFF	TRBJ2-1	.	TRBV19	.
TGCGCCAGCAGCCAAGATCCGAACAGGCGGGACACTGAAGCTTTCTTT	CASSQDPNRRDTEAFF	TRBJ1-1	.	TRBV4-3	.
TGTGCCTGGAGATGGGGTCAGATGAACACTGAAGCTTTCTTT	CAWRWGQMNTEAFF	TRBJ1-1	.	TRBV30	.
TGCGCCAGCTTCGGGACTAGCGGGGGGGCGGGTGAGCAGTTCTTC	CASFGTSGGAGEQFF	TRBJ2-1	TRBD2	TRBV5-1	.
TGCAGCGTTGAAGATCCGGAAAAGGGTTACCGGGACTACACCTTC	CSVEDPEKGYRDYTF	TRBJ1-2	.	TRBV29-1	.
TGTGCCAGCAGTGGGGGCCCCCACCCCAAGTGGGAGCAGTTCTTC	CASSGGPHPKWEQFF	TRBJ2-1	.	TRBV2	.